This T cell receptor beta chain was profiled in a study of prognosis after radiotherapy for stage I lung cancer. Overall study: Concurrent therapy with stereotactic body radiotherapy was received by no patient.

Two rounds of multiplex PCR amplified TCR beta CDR3 from genomic DNA. During first-round PCR, primers specific to each TRBV and TRBJ gene were used. MiXCR, applied by TCRdb to the multiplex PCR reads, yields one record per CDR3 protein. The sample has over 15,000 distinct CDR3 sequences; 45% to 55% are singletons. This clonotype was observed many times. A much larger clone is a single base away; this may be a read error. The CDR3 runs to 13 residues. Germline V gene sequence: CDR1 KGHDR, CDR2 SFDVKD. This clonotype originated in a donor over 45 with non-small cell lung cancer. The V and J genes are TRBV24-1 and TRBJ1-5, with 7 bases aligning to TRBD1. The sample in question was PBMCs, obtained before or after stereotactic body radiation therapy (not recorded which). CDR3 nucleotide sequence: TGTGCCACCAGTCGGGACAGACTTAACCCCCGGCATTTT. As protein: CATSRDRLNPRHF.